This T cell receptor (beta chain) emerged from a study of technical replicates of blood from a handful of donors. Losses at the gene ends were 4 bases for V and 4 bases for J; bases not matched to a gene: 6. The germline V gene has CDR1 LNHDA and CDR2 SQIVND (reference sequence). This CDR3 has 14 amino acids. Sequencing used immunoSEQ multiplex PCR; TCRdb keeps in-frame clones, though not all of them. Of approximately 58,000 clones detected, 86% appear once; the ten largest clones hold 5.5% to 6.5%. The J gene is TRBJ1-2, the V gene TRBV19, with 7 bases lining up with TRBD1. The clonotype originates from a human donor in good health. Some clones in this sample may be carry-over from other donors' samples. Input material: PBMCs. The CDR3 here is CASSRQGSGYGYTF. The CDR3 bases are TGTGCCAGTAGTAGACAGGGTTCTGGCTATGGCTACACCTTC.